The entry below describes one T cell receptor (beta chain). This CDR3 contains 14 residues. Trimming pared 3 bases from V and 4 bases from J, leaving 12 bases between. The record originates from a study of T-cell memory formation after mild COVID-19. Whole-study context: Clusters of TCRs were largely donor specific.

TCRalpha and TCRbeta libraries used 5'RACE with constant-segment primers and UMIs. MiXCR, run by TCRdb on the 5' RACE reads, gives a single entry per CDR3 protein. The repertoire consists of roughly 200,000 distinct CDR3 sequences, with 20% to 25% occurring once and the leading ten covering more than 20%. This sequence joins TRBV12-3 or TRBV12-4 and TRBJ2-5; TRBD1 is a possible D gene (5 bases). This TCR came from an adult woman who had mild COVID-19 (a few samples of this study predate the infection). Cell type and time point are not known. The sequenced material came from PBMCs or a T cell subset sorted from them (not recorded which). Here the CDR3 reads CASSFPGFRETQYF. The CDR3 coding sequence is TGTGCCAGCAGTTTCCCAGGGTTTCGAGAGACCCAGTACTTC.